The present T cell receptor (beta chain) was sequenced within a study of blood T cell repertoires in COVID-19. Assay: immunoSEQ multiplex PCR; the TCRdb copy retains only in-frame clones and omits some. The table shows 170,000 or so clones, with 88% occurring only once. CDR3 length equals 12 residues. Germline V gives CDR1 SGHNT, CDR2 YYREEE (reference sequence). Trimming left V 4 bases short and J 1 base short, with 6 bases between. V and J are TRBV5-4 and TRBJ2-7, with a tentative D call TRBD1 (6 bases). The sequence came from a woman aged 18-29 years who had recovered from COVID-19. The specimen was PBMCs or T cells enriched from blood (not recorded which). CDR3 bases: TGTGCCAGCAGCCAGGGGTCCTACGAGCAGTACTTC. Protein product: CASSQGSYEQYF.